A single sample gave rise to the 27 T cell receptor beta chains below, sequenced in a study of T cells in Graves' hyperthyroidism and ophthalmopathy. There were TCR beta CDR3 regions amplified from RNA transcripts. Researchers ran a first-round RT-PCR on the TCR CDR3 using the HTBI primer set. TCRdb analysed the multiplex PCR reads with MiXCR anew, one entry per CDR3 protein. The table records 700,000 or so distinct CDR3 sequences, 13% to 15% of them present only once. The sample comprised blood. The receptors come from a woman in her forties or fifties with Graves' ophthalmopathy.

This clonotype was recorded a few times. The chain recombines TRBV19 with TRBJ1-4; D uncertain. The CDR3 sequence is 16 residues long. Trimming left V 0 bases short and J 7 bases short, with 15 bases between. Germline V gene sequence: CDR1 LNHDA, CDR2 SQIVND (reference sequence). CDR3 protein: CASSIDSGFRGEKLFF. The DNA for the CDR3 is TGTGCCAGTAGTATAGATTCCGGGTTCCGAGGTGAAAAACTGTTTTTT.

This clonotype was detected ten times or more. The chain links TRBV9 to TRBJ2-7; possible D gene TRBD2, 7 bases. The CDR3 is 14 amino acids. V was trimmed by 4 bases and J by 2 bases, leaving 13 bases between them. Germline CDR1 SGDLS, CDR2 YYNGEE. The CDR3 spells CASSQRGGAYEQYF. The CDR3 nucleotides are TGTGCCAGCAGCCAGAGGGGGGGGGCCTACGAGCAGTACTTC. The full variable domain, its missing parts supplied by reference TRBV9 and TRBJ2-7, is DSGVTQTPKHLITATGQRVTLRCSPRSGDLSVYWYQQSLDQGLQFLIQYYNGEERAKGNILERFSAQQFPDLHSELNLSSLELGDSALYFCASSQRGGAYEQYFGPGTRLTVT.

This chain links TRBV4-2 with TRBJ2-1; tentatively, D is TRBD2 (6 bases). The V end was cut by 0 bases, the J end by 5 bases, with 11 bases between. Germline-derived CDR1 and CDR2 are LGHNA and YNFKEQ. The length of the CDR3 is 15 residues. DNA of the CDR3: TGTGCCAGCAGCCAAGATCGACGGGAGCACAATGAGCAGTTCTTC. Encoded protein: CASSQDRREHNEQFF.

V gene TRBV2 combines with J gene TRBJ1-6; D gene unclear. Deletions cut 6 bases from V and 9 bases from J, with 15 bases between. In germline, CDR1 is SNHLY, CDR2 FYNNEI. This CDR3 contains 14 residues. The CDR3 DNA reads TGTGCCAGCAGGTCCTCTAGCTTAGGTTCACCCCTCCACTTT. Protein product: CASRSSSLGSPLHF. The full variable domain, completed using reference TRBV2 and TRBJ1-6, is EPEVTQTPSHQVTQMGQEVILRCVPISNHLYFYWYRQILGQKVEFLVSFYNNEISEKSEIFDDQFSVERPDGSNFTLKIRSTKLEDSAMYFCASRSSSLGSPLHFGNGTRLTVT.

This clonotype occurred many times. The junction differs from germline at one of its ends, possibly a read error. The rearrangement links TRBV20-1 to TRBJ2-3, with TRBD1 matching 8 bases. This CDR3 comprises 15 residues. Germline values: CDR1 DFQATT, CDR2 SNEGSKA (reference sequence). The DNA of the CDR3 is TGCAGTACTAGGATTCAGGGGGCGGGCACAGATACGCAGTATTTT. Encoded protein: CSTRIQGAGTDTQYF.

This clonotype occurred a few times. The chain links TRBV19 to TRBJ2-4; D ambiguous. Between the trimmed V and J ends, which lost 4 bases and 9 bases, there was a span of 19 bases. The CDR3 has 15 amino acids. Germline loops: CDR1 LNHDA, CDR2 SQIVND (reference sequence). CDR3 in DNA: TGTGCCAGTAGTACACCCTACGGACGGGTACGCATTCAGTACTTC. Protein product: CASSTPYGRVRIQYF.

This clonotype was seen many times. The chain is built from TRBV6-1 and TRBJ2-5; 8 bases are shared with TRBD1. V lost 6 bases and J lost 5; bases outside the gene matches: 5. CDR3 size: 13 residues. The germline CDR1 and CDR2 sequences are MNHNS and SASEGT. The CDR3 region is CASRRTGLETQYF. DNA of the CDR3: TGTGCCAGCAGGAGGACAGGGCTGGAGACCCAGTACTTC.

This clonotype was observed at least ten times. The chain joins TRBV28 to TRBJ2-7, with D perhaps TRBD1 (5 bases). Germline CDR1 reads MDHEN; CDR2 reads SYDVKM. Trimming pared 4 bases from V and 0 bases from J, leaving 7 bases between. CDR3 length: 13 amino acids. The CDR3 protein is CASSYQGSYEQYF. The CDR3, as DNA: TGTGCCAGCAGTTACCAGGGCTCCTACGAGCAGTACTTC.

In this sample, this clonotype turned up a few times. The CDR3 bases are TGTGCCAGTCAAATATCTGGAGGCCCATCCATCTATGGCTACACCTTC. The encoded protein is CASQISGGPSIYGYTF. This chain uses TRBV19 with TRBJ1-2; D is unclear. V shed 8 bases and J shed 4 bases, with 23 bases lying between them. This CDR3 region has 16 residues. Germline values: CDR1 LNHDA, CDR2 SQIVND (reference sequence).

This clonotype was found many times. The chain has TRBV19 and TRBJ2-1, with 10 positions matching TRBD2. V lost 3 bases, J lost 3 bases, and 5 bases stayed unmatched. Germline assignment: CDR1 LNHDA and CDR2 SQIVND (reference sequence). The CDR3 is made up of 16 amino acids. CDR3 bases: TGTGCCAGTAGTATCGCTAGCGGGGGTTACTACAATGAGCAGTTCTTC. It is translated as CASSIASGGYYNEQFF.

This clonotype has a count of ten or more. The rearrangement links TRBV7-2 to TRBJ2-3, with D perhaps TRBD2 (6 bases). Germline CDR1 SGHTA, CDR2 FQGNSA. CDR3 length equals 15 residues. Trimming stripped 1 base from V and 5 bases from J, with 13 bases between. CDR3 protein: CASSLDGWGGDTQYF. CDR3 DNA sequence: TGTGCCAGCAGCTTAGATGGATGGGGAGGAGATACGCAGTATTTT.

Comment on this clonotype: This may be a read error, as it is one base from a much larger clone. The chain combines TRBV18 with TRBJ2-2; D unclear. The germline V gene encodes CDR1 KGHSH and CDR2 LQKENI. The CDR3 sequence is 14 residues long. The CDR3 region is CASSRKANAGELFF. The CDR3 coding sequence is TGTGCCAGCTCACGTAAAGCGAACGCCGGGGAGCTGTTTTTT.

About this clonotype itself: Just one base apart from a much larger clone, this may be a read error. The chain is built from TRBV29-1 and TRBJ2-1; the D is unclear. This CDR3 has 14 residues. Trimming removed 4 bases at V and 0 bases at J, with 10 bases between. Germline V gene data show CDR1 as SQVTM and CDR2 as ANQGSEA. The CDR3 DNA is TGCAGCGTTGGTGATCAAAGCTCCTACAATGAGCAGTTCTTC. This sequence encodes CSVGDQSSYNEQFF.

This clonotype was seen a few times. This chain uses TRBV9 with TRBJ2-1, with 9 bases lining up with TRBD1. CDR3 size: 15 residues. Trimming at V came to 2 bases and at J to 6 bases, leaving 6 bases not matched to a gene. CDR1 and CDR2 from the germline V gene are SGDLS and YYNGEE. The CDR3: CASSVGQGRINEQFF. The CDR3 DNA follows: TGTGCCAGCAGCGTTGGACAGGGGAGGATCAATGAGCAGTTCTTC.

In this sample, this clonotype turned up many times. The chain carries TRBV30 and TRBJ1-1; 7 bases line up with TRBD1. The CDR3 contains 16 residues. The germline gives CDR1 GTSNPN, CDR2 SVGIG (reference sequence). V was pared by 1 base and J by 7 bases, with 15 bases of the junction left unmatched. Here the CDR3 reads CAWSGSKTGKIGEAFF. The CDR3 DNA reads TGTGCCTGGAGTGGATCTAAGACAGGGAAAATTGGTGAAGCTTTCTTT.

This clonotype was detected many times. The chain has TRBV5-1 and TRBJ2-1; D remains unclear. CDR3 length: 14 residues. Germline CDR1 and CDR2: SGHRS and YFSETQ. The ends were cut back, 1 base at V and 4 bases at J, with 9 bases in the middle. The CDR3, as DNA: TGCGCCAGCAGCTTGCGGTGGGAATACAATGAGCAGTTCTTC. It is translated as CASSLRWEYNEQFF.

V and J are TRBV6-2 or TRBV6-3 and TRBJ2-3; D remains unclear. There are 12 residues in the CDR3. Trimming took 6 bases from V and 8 from J, leaving 12 bases between them. The germline V gene has CDR1 MNHEY and CDR2 SVGEGT. The chain's CDR3 is CASSDPLGTQYF. The CDR3 DNA is TGTGCCAGCAGCGACCCCTTAGGTACGCAGTATTTT.

This clonotype was counted ten times or more. The V and J genes are TRBV27 and TRBJ2-1; D gene unclear. CDR1 and CDR2 from the germline V gene are MNHEY and SMNVEV (reference sequence). CDR3 length equals 14 residues. The ends were cut back, 6 bases at V and 0 bases at J, with 9 bases in the middle. CDR3 sequence (DNA): TGTGCCAGCAGACTAATTAGCTCCTACAATGAGCAGTTCTTC. Its protein product is CASRLISSYNEQFF.

A single count supports this clonotype. This could be a read error, since a much larger clone is one nucleotide away. CDR3 loop: CASRPGGPSGANVLTF. Written as DNA, the CDR3 is TGTGCCAGCCGTCCAGGGGGGCCCTCTGGGGCCAACGTCCTGACTTTC. This chain links TRBV28 with TRBJ2-6, with a tentative D call TRBD1 (7 bases). Looked up from germline, CDR1 is MDHEN and CDR2 is SYDVKM. V shed 8 bases and J shed 0 bases, with 14 bases lying between them. The CDR3 sequence is 16 residues long.

This clonotype has a count of ten or more. The rearrangement links TRBV7-3 to TRBJ2-7; 12 bases line up with TRBD2. The V gene's germline CDR1 is SGHTA and CDR2 FQGTGA. V gave up 6 bases and J gave up 6 bases; unmatched junction bases: 12. This CDR3 contains 16 residues. The CDR3 is CASRVPGLAGSGEQYF. The CDR3 nucleotides are TGTGCCAGCAGGGTGCCAGGACTAGCGGGATCGGGCGAGCAGTACTTC.

This clonotype has at least ten counts. This chain connects TRBV20-1 to TRBJ1-2, with D maybe TRBD1 (6 bases). Per germline, CDR1 DFQATT and CDR2 SNEGSKA (reference sequence). Trimming pared 0 bases from V and 1 base from J, leaving 12 bases between. The CDR3 spans 15 residues. CDR3 coding DNA: TGCAGTGCTAGAGAGGGGGGCAGGGTTAACTATGGCTACACCTTC. Translating gives CSAREGGRVNYGYTF.

This clonotype was seen at least ten times. V and J are TRBV3-1 and TRBJ2-2, with D perhaps TRBD1 (5 bases). Germline V lookup: CDR1 LGHDT, CDR2 YNNKEL (reference sequence). This CDR3 is 15 amino acids long. Trimming shortened V by 1 base and J by 6 bases, and 12 bases separated the two germline ends. The CDR3 sequence is CASSQGQPSSGELFF. For the CDR3, the DNA is TGTGCCAGCAGCCAAGGACAGCCGTCGTCCGGGGAGCTGTTTTTT.

V usage is TRBV9 and J usage is TRBJ1-1, with D perhaps matching TRBD1 (5 bases). The germline V and J ends were trimmed by 2 bases and 0 bases, with 8 bases remaining between them. Germline V gene sequence: CDR1 SGDLS, CDR2 YYNGEE. The CDR3 is 14 amino acids. This CDR3 reads CASSVDSMNTEAFF. CDR3 bases: TGTGCCAGCAGCGTTGACAGCATGAACACTGAAGCTTTCTTT.

This clonotype was recorded at least ten times. The chain carries TRBV7-9 and TRBJ2-2, with a weak D call TRBD2 (6 bases). The V end was cut by 7 bases, the J end by 2 bases, with 17 bases between. The germline CDR1 and CDR2 sequences are SEHNR and FQNEAQ (reference sequence). The CDR3 extends over 16 amino acids. In DNA, the CDR3 is TGTGCCAGCATCAGGGATGTAGCGGATAACACCGGGGAGCTGTTTTTT. Translated, it gives CASIRDVADNTGELFF.

This clonotype was seen ten or more times. This chain uses TRBV9 with TRBJ2-7, with TRBD1 identical over 9 bases. The germline CDR1 and CDR2 sequences are SGDLS and YYNGEE. The CDR3 totals 17 residues. The J segment lost 3 bases and the V segment lost 4 bases, leaving 14 bases of the junction unmatched. CDR3 DNA: TGTGCCAGCAGCCTCGAGGCCGACAGGGGGGGATTCTACGAGCAGTACTTC. The encoded protein is CASSLEADRGGFYEQYF.

This clonotype was counted at least ten times. The rearrangement joins TRBV9 to TRBJ2-7; unclear D gene. CDR3 size: 15 residues. V lost 0 bases and J lost 3, with 13 bases in between. CDR1 is SGDLS, CDR2 YYNGEE, per germline. CDR3 in amino acids: CASSVGWAERYEQYF. CDR3 nucleotide sequence: TGTGCCAGCAGCGTAGGGTGGGCGGAGCGCTACGAGCAGTACTTC. Full variable domain (rest looked up from reference TRBV9 and TRBJ2-7): DSGVTQTPKHLITATGQRVTLRCSPRSGDLSVYWYQQSLDQGLQFLIQYYNGEERAKGNILERFSAQQFPDLHSELNLSSLELGDSALYFCASSVGWAERYEQYFGPGTRLTVT.

This clonotype was found a few times. This sequence may be a read error, since a much larger clone differs from it by one base. The conserved closing phenylalanine or tryptophan is absent in this CDR3, likely reflecting a read error. The rearrangement uses TRBV6-1 and TRBJ2-7; TRBD2 agrees at 11 bases. Germline CDR1 reads MNHNS; CDR2 reads SASEGT. The trim removed 6 bases at V and 3 bases at J, leaving 10 bases unmatched. The CDR3 totals 16 residues. This CDR3 reads CASSPRTSGPYYEQYI. The CDR3 DNA sequence: TGTGCCAGCAGCCCTCGGACTAGCGGGCCCTACTACGAGCAGTACATC.